This T cell receptor (beta chain) was sequenced in a study of T cells in Graves' hyperthyroidism and ophthalmopathy (dated by TCRdb to about 2019). Regarding the research as a whole: Peripheral blood samples were taken at the time of initial diagnosis, prior to any treatment. A discovery cohort of around 100 patients, approximately 45 with Graves' ophthalmopathy and 57 with stable Graves' hyperthyroidism, was used to find distinguishing TCR V-J signatures. Whether ophthalmopathy could be predicted prospectively was tested in an independent validation cohort made up of 18 to 20 hyperthyroidism patients plus 17 patients who later progressed to ophthalmopathy. The 85 to 100 discovery patients were randomly split 7:3 into training and test sets. Thyroid tissue and blood T-cell repertoires from about six Graves' hyperthyroidism patients were also compared in the study. Following sampling, methimazole starting at 30 mg daily was given to hyperthyroidism patients, and high-dose intravenous methylprednisolone was given to ophthalmopathy patients. TCR Vbeta CDR3 sequencing of 120 to 150 peripheral blood samples (approximately 44 ophthalmopathy, over 70 hyperthyroidism and approximately 17 progressor patients) is reported in the paper. Summary of the overall study and its limitations: No statistical method was used to fix the sample size in advance, and group allocation was not hidden from the investigators. Most expanded thyroid clonotypes (frequency above 0.001) were also found in blood, which suggests that blood repertoires may mirror thyroid immune responses. Ophthalmopathy was separated from stable hyperthyroidism by a 13 V-J signature model, with about 86% sensitivity and 81% to 82% specificity obtained in cross-validation and 80%/75% obtained in testing. In validation, progression to ophthalmopathy was predicted by the model with nearly 71% sensitivity and around 76% specificity, a median of 6.5 months before onset.

Concerning this clonotype: Its binding antigen is unknown. No much larger clone is present one base from it, and per-base qualities are unavailable.

The TCR beta CDR3 regions were amplified from the RNA transcripts. The TCR CDR3 was subjected to a first round of RT-PCR using the HTBI primer set and the Qiagen OneStep RT-PCR kit. Libraries were constructed in a second round of multiplex PCR, after which size selection and purification were carried out. Paired-end sequencing of the libraries was performed with 100 bp reads on an Illumina HiSeq2000. In the paper's pipeline: SOAPnuke was used to process the raw data, removing reads that contained adapters or uncalled bases, had a mean Phred below 15, or lacked an exact match to the constant primer or identifier. High-quality paired reads were merged with COPE v1.2.5, and unique nucleotide sequences were defined as clonotypes. Clonotypes were aligned to IMGT TRBV, TRBD and TRBJ reference segments using MiTCR v1.1. Only V-J combinations with frequency above 0.0001, covering about 99% of repertoires, were analysed. A TCS score was defined as the ratio of F50 (clonal expansion) to E x V (chaos), with BLOSUM62-based TCRdist applied between CDR3 peptides within each V-J. Welch's t-statistics and random forest reduced roughly 540 V-J features to 13, which were used in a naive Bayes classifier (R e1071). TCRdb passed the public sequencing reads through fastp at Q25 and MiXCR, retaining productive beta sequences. Entries that share a CDR3 protein sequence are merged under the most common genes and DNA. The V and J calls reflect TCRdb's pipeline rather than the authors' work. This sample holds approximately 370,000 distinct CDR3 sequences; more than 12% were observed only once. Approximately 32% of the sample is taken by the ten largest.

CDR3 length: 14 amino acids, cysteine to phenylalanine. Only the CDR3 region is kept as DNA, spanning 42 bases read in frame from base 1. V gives up 7 bases and J gives up 1 base, and the segment between their germline ends measures 13 bases. In the germline V gene, CDR1 corresponds to MDHEN and CDR2 to SYDVKM. Graves' hyperthyroidism was defined as stable when no progression to ophthalmopathy occurred over 18 months of follow-up. The hyperthyroidism patients were between 18 and 65 years old and newly diagnosed, with a disease duration of less than 2 months. Any patient with an uncontrolled infection, another autoimmune disease, pregnancy or lactation was excluded. Diagnoses relied on clinical symptoms, serum thyroxine and TRAb, thyroid ultrasound and orbital computed tomography. PBMCs were isolated from more than 9 ml of fresh peripheral blood by Ficoll-Paque density gradient centrifugation. Total RNA was extracted with Trizol reagent, and quality was checked on an Agilent 2100 Bioanalyzer.

The rearrangement joined TRBV28 to TRBJ1-1; 5 matching bases give a weak D call of TRBD1. Sequencing was done on a sample of blood. The TCR originated in a woman aged 25 to 39 with Graves' hyperthyroidism. The CDR3 in this case is CASTMSQGNTEAFF. The DNA reads as follows: TGTGCCAGCACGATGTCCCAGGGGAACACTGAAGCTTTCTTT.